A selection of T cell receptor beta chains follows, all from one sample in a study of CD4+ T cells in melanoma. Clones were sequenced by immunoSEQ multiplex PCR, and TCRdb holds only the in-frame ones, with some missing. The sample lists about 110,000 clones, 80% to 95% occurring once. The sample comprised peripheral blood. The receptors here all came from a human donor with melanoma. Both conserved end residues are part of each CDR3. A D gene is named only where the DNA matches it firmly. Clone size is stated in some rows and not others, as once, few, many or a class when expanded.

v_gene: TRBV28
d_gene: TRBD2
abundance: -
j_gene: TRBJ2-7
CDR3nt: TGTGCCAGCAGTTTGACTAGCGGGAAGTACGAGCAGTACTTC
CDR3aa: CASSLTSGKYEQYF

v_gene: TRBV11-2
d_gene: -
abundance: -
j_gene: TRBJ2-7
CDR3nt: TGTGCCAGCAGCTTAAATCGTTACGAGCAGTACTTC
CDR3aa: CASSLNRYEQYF

v_gene: TRBV5-1
d_gene: -
abundance: -
j_gene: TRBJ2-1
CDR3nt: TGCGCCAGCAGCTTGGGGACAGCCAGCTCCTACAATGAGCAGTTCTTC
CDR3aa: CASSLGTASSYNEQFF

v_gene: TRBV19
d_gene: TRBD1
abundance: once
j_gene: TRBJ1-2
CDR3nt: TGTGCCAGTAAGACCGGGACAGGGGGTTTTCATGGTGGCTACACCTTC
CDR3aa: CASKTGTGGFHGGYTF

v_gene: TRBV7-2
d_gene: TRBD2
abundance: -
j_gene: TRBJ2-1
CDR3nt: TGTGCCAGCAGCCAAGGGGCGGGGGGGAAAAATGAGCAGTTCTTC
CDR3aa: CASSQGAGGKNEQFF

v_gene: TRBV28
d_gene: -
abundance: few
j_gene: TRBJ1-5
CDR3nt: TGTGCCAGCACCCTGGGGACCGGACAGCCCCAGCATTTT
CDR3aa: CASTLGTGQPQHF

v_gene: TRBV19
d_gene: -
abundance: once
j_gene: TRBJ2-1
CDR3nt: TGTGCCAGTAGGACTAGGCGCAATGAGCAGTTCTTC
CDR3aa: CASRTRRNEQFF

v_gene: TRBV7-8
d_gene: -
abundance: -
j_gene: TRBJ2-1
CDR3nt: TGTGCCAGCAGCTCCTTCGCGGGGGAGCAGTTCTTC
CDR3aa: CASSSFAGEQFF

v_gene: TRBV2
d_gene: TRBD1
abundance: -
j_gene: TRBJ2-3
CDR3nt: TGTGCCAGCAGTGAAAGGGACAGAGTCACAGATACGCAGTATTTT
CDR3aa: CASSERDRVTDTQYF

v_gene: TRBV11-2
d_gene: -
abundance: -
j_gene: TRBJ2-3
CDR3nt: TGTGCCAGCAGCGTACCGGGATCACCGGGGGGCACAGATACGCAGTATTTT
CDR3aa: CASSVPGSPGGTDTQYF

v_gene: TRBV4-1
d_gene: -
abundance: once
j_gene: TRBJ2-1
CDR3nt: TGCGCCAGCAGCCACAGGACAGTCAATGAGCAGTTCTTC
CDR3aa: CASSHRTVNEQFF

v_gene: TRBV11-2
d_gene: -
abundance: -
j_gene: TRBJ1-5
CDR3nt: TGTGCCAGCAGCTTAGAGGAAGGAAATAGCAATCAGCCCCAGCATTTT
CDR3aa: CASSLEEGNSNQPQHF

v_gene: TRBV5-1
d_gene: TRBD1
abundance: -
j_gene: TRBJ2-7
CDR3nt: TGCGCCAGCAGCCGGGACAGGGGCAACGAGCAGTACTTC
CDR3aa: CASSRDRGNEQYF

v_gene: TRBV12-2
d_gene: -
abundance: -
j_gene: TRBJ1-2
CDR3nt: TGTGCAAGTCGCTTAGGGGCTAGGTGGGGGATGTTCTATGGCTACACCTTC
CDR3aa: CASRLGARWGMFYGYTF

v_gene: TRBV11-2
d_gene: TRBD2
abundance: -
j_gene: TRBJ2-1
CDR3nt: TGTGCCAGCAGCTTGAGACTAGCGGAGGGCCACAATGAGCAGTTCTTC
CDR3aa: CASSLRLAEGHNEQFF

v_gene: TRBV5-4
d_gene: -
abundance: -
j_gene: TRBJ1-2
CDR3nt: TGTGCCAGCAGCTCCCCCCGGAGGGACTATGGCTACACCTTC
CDR3aa: CASSSPRRDYGYTF

v_gene: TRBV28
d_gene: -
abundance: -
j_gene: TRBJ1-6
CDR3nt: TGTGCCAGCAGTTTTAGGGGGAATCTCCTGGGTTCACCCCTCCACTTT
CDR3aa: CASSFRGNLLGSPLHF

v_gene: TRBV10-3
d_gene: -
abundance: -
j_gene: TRBJ2-5
CDR3nt: TGTGCCATCAGTGAGACAAGGGGGGGTAGTGAGACCCAGTACTTC
CDR3aa: CAISETRGGSETQYF

v_gene: TRBV4-1
d_gene: TRBD1
abundance: once
j_gene: TRBJ2-1
CDR3nt: TGCGCCAGCGGCCGGACAGGGGGCAATGAGCAGTTCTTC
CDR3aa: CASGRTGGNEQFF

v_gene: TRBV5-5
d_gene: -
abundance: -
j_gene: TRBJ2-5
CDR3nt: TGTGCCAGCAGCCCGGGACATGGTCAAGAGACCCAGTACTTC
CDR3aa: CASSPGHGQETQYF

v_gene: TRBV14
d_gene: -
abundance: -
j_gene: TRBJ2-2
CDR3nt: TGTGCCAGCAGCCAAGGTCGGAGAACCGGGGAGCTGTTTTTT
CDR3aa: CASSQGRRTGELFF

v_gene: TRBV6-5
d_gene: -
abundance: -
j_gene: TRBJ2-2
CDR3nt: TGTGCCAGCACTTACAGGGTGGCCGGGGAGCTGTTTTTT
CDR3aa: CASTYRVAGELFF

v_gene: TRBV2
d_gene: -
abundance: -
j_gene: TRBJ2-3
CDR3nt: TGTGCCAGCCACCGATTCACAGATACGCAGTATTTT
CDR3aa: CASHRFTDTQYF

v_gene: TRBV28
d_gene: TRBD1
abundance: -
j_gene: TRBJ1-1
CDR3nt: TGTGCCAGCAGAACGGACAGGGAAGCTTTCTTT
CDR3aa: CASRTDREAFF

v_gene: TRBV4-1
d_gene: TRBD2
abundance: -
j_gene: TRBJ2-5
CDR3nt: TGCGCCAGCAGCCAGGATCTAGCGGTGGAGACCCAGTACTTC
CDR3aa: CASSQDLAVETQYF

v_gene: TRBV6-5
d_gene: -
abundance: -
j_gene: TRBJ1-2
CDR3nt: TGTGCCAGCAGTTACTCGCAGGGGCATACCCACCACACCTTC
CDR3aa: CASSYSQGHTHHTF

v_gene: TRBV5-4
d_gene: -
abundance: -
j_gene: TRBJ1-2
CDR3nt: TGTGCCAGCAGCTTGCCAGCAAATAACTATGGCTACACCTTC
CDR3aa: CASSLPANNYGYTF

v_gene: TRBV10-2
d_gene: -
abundance: -
j_gene: TRBJ2-1
CDR3nt: TGCGCCAGCAGTGACCCGGGGCGGATTGACAATGAGCAGTTCTTC
CDR3aa: CASSDPGRIDNEQFF

v_gene: TRBV5-4
d_gene: -
abundance: -
j_gene: TRBJ2-3
CDR3nt: TGTGCCAGCAGCTTGGCCTCGGCCACGCAGTATTTT
CDR3aa: CASSLASATQYF

v_gene: TRBV5-1
d_gene: TRBD2
abundance: -
j_gene: TRBJ2-7
CDR3nt: TGCGCCAGCAGCTTGGGACTAGCGGGGGGACTGAGGGACGAGCAGTACTTC
CDR3aa: CASSLGLAGGLRDEQYF

v_gene: TRBV5-1
d_gene: -
abundance: -
j_gene: TRBJ2-3
CDR3nt: TGCGCCAGCAGCTTGGCCGTTGATACGCAGTATTTT
CDR3aa: CASSLAVDTQYF

v_gene: TRBV6-6
d_gene: TRBD2
abundance: -
j_gene: TRBJ2-5
CDR3nt: TGTGCCAGCAGTTACGGGAGCGGGGGGGCCGGGGAGACCCAGTACTTC
CDR3aa: CASSYGSGGAGETQYF

v_gene: TRBV6-5
d_gene: -
abundance: -
j_gene: TRBJ1-4
CDR3nt: TGTGCCAGCAGAGGGACCGCGAATGAAAAACTGTTTTTT
CDR3aa: CASRGTANEKLFF

v_gene: TRBV5-1
d_gene: TRBD1
abundance: -
j_gene: TRBJ1-1
CDR3nt: TGCGCCAGCAGCTCGTACAGGGGGAACACTGAAGCTTTCTTT
CDR3aa: CASSSYRGNTEAFF

v_gene: TRBV6-5
d_gene: TRBD1
abundance: -
j_gene: TRBJ2-3
CDR3nt: TGTGCCAGCAGACCAGGGACAGGTACAGATACGCAGTATTTT
CDR3aa: CASRPGTGTDTQYF

v_gene: TRBV29-1
d_gene: -
abundance: -
j_gene: TRBJ1-1
CDR3nt: TGCAGCGTCGTAGTTTTTGAGACTGAAGCTTTCTTT
CDR3aa: CSVVVFETEAFF

v_gene: TRBV4-1
d_gene: -
abundance: -
j_gene: TRBJ1-5
CDR3nt: TGCGCCAGCAGCCAAGAGAGAGACCTCATGGAGGGTCAGCCCCAGCATTTT
CDR3aa: CASSQERDLMEGQPQHF

v_gene: TRBV6-4
d_gene: -
abundance: -
j_gene: TRBJ2-5
CDR3nt: TGTGCCAGCAGTGAACAGGGAGGAGGTGGAGAGACCCAGTACTTC
CDR3aa: CASSEQGGGGETQYF

v_gene: TRBV7-3
d_gene: -
abundance: few
j_gene: TRBJ2-3
CDR3nt: TGTGCCAGCAGCTTAATGTGGGCGCAGGGCTCAGATACGCAGTATTTT
CDR3aa: CASSLMWAQGSDTQYF

v_gene: TRBV7-8
d_gene: TRBD2
abundance: -
j_gene: TRBJ2-3
CDR3nt: TGTGCCAGCAGCCCGGGGTGGGGGGGAAGCACAGATACGCAGTATTTT
CDR3aa: CASSPGWGGSTDTQYF

v_gene: TRBV28
d_gene: -
abundance: -
j_gene: TRBJ2-6
CDR3nt: TGTGCCAGCAGCCCTCCTATGGTCTCTGGGGCCAACGTCCTGACTTTC
CDR3aa: CASSPPMVSGANVLTF

v_gene: TRBV18
d_gene: -
abundance: -
j_gene: TRBJ2-3
CDR3nt: TGTGCCAGCTCACCGTCGGATACGCAGTATTTT
CDR3aa: CASSPSDTQYF

v_gene: TRBV7-3
d_gene: TRBD2
abundance: -
j_gene: TRBJ2-1
CDR3nt: TGTGCCAGCAGCTCCACCGGACTAGCGGGGGGGTCCTACAATGAGCAGTTCTTC
CDR3aa: CASSSTGLAGGSYNEQFF

v_gene: TRBV20-1
d_gene: -
abundance: -
j_gene: TRBJ2-7
CDR3nt: TGCAGTGGTTTTGGGTCCTACGAGCAGTACTTC
CDR3aa: CSGFGSYEQYF